The 27 T cell receptor beta chains listed next were all sequenced from one sample in a study of cytomegalovirus exposure and HLA in healthy donors. Vbeta (60) and Jbeta (13) primers were used in the PCR. TCRdb's table, derived via immunoSEQ multiplex PCR, lists solely in-frame clones and lacks some. The sample gives approximately 140,000 clones, about 80% of which show up once; roughly 6.2% is in the top ten. The sequencing sample was made of PBMCs. The receptors originated from a woman aged 40 to 50 in good health and CMV-seropositive.

This clone was counted a single time. The chain couples TRBV28 to TRBJ2-7, with D perhaps TRBD1 (6 bases). The germline V gene has CDR1 MDHEN and CDR2 SYDVKM. V lost 3 bases to trimming and J lost 7 bases, with 16 bases between them. CDR3 size: 14 residues. CDR3 DNA sequence: TGTGCCAGCAGTTTTACAGCCAGGGGTAAAGAGCAGTACTTC. Amino acids: CASSFTARGKEQYF.

The V call is TRBV6-5, the J call TRBJ2-5; TRBD2 matches at 12 bases. TRBJ2-7 matches the DNA end more closely, so the J call is doubtful. Germline-derived CDR1 and CDR2 are MNHEY and SVGAGI. The CDR3 contains 14 residues. Here the CDR3 reads CASRRTSGIYEQYF. The CDR3 bases are TGTGCCAGCAGGCGGACTAGCGGGATCTACGAGCAGTACTTC.

This clone was counted only a few times. The chain combines TRBV5-4 with TRBJ2-2; weak D call: TRBD2 (5 bases). The germline CDR1 and CDR2 sequences are SGHNT and YYREEE (reference sequence). Trimming took off 4 bases at V and 3 bases at J, with 10 bases between the two ends. The CDR3 is made up of 14 amino acids. CDR3: CASSETSDTGELFF. CDR3 in DNA: TGTGCCAGCAGCGAAACTAGTGACACCGGGGAGCTGTTTTTT.

This clone was seen a handful of times. The CDR3 region is CATSSSTGKTSTDTQYF. CDR3 in DNA: TGTGCCACCAGCAGTTCCACAGGGAAGACTAGCACAGATACGCAGTATTTT. The chain has TRBV15 and TRBJ2-3; maybe TRBD1 (6 bases). Trimming took off 3 bases at V and 0 bases at J, with 16 bases between the two ends. This CDR3 spans 17 amino acids. Germline loops: CDR1 LNHNV, CDR2 YYDKDF (reference sequence). Filled out from reference TRBV15 and TRBJ2-3, the complete variable domain reads DAMVIQNPRYQVTQFGKPVTLSCSQTLNHNVMYWYQQKSSQAPKLLFHYYDKDFNNEADTPDNFQSRRPNTSFCFLDIRSPGLGDTAMYLCATSSSTGKTSTDTQYFGPGTRLTVL.

The CDR3 protein is CASSQTSGRASEQFF. CDR3 coding DNA: TGTGCCAGCAGTCAGACTAGCGGGAGGGCAAGTGAGCAGTTCTTC. This chain links TRBV2 with TRBJ2-1, with 14 bases lining up with TRBD2. This CDR3 contains 15 residues. Trimming took 5 bases from V and 9 from J; bases not matched to a gene: 6. Germline CDR1 and CDR2: SNHLY and FYNNEI. The full variable domain, its missing parts supplied by reference TRBV2 and TRBJ2-1, is EPEVTQTPSHQVTQMGQEVILRCVPISNHLYFYWYRQILGQKVEFLVSFYNNEISEKSEIFDDQFSVERPDGSNFTLKIRSTKLEDSAMYFCASSQTSGRASEQFFGPGTRLTVL.

This clone appeared a few times. This chain uses TRBV5-1 with TRBJ2-3; D is undetermined. The ends were cut back, 0 bases at V and 2 bases at J, with 7 bases in the middle. The CDR3 is made up of 14 amino acids. Germline CDR1 reads SGHRS; CDR2 reads YFSETQ. CDR3 coding DNA: TGCGCCAGCAGCTTGGTCCAGGTCACAGATACGCAGTATTTT. This translates into CASSLVQVTDTQYF.

CDR3 protein: CASSSNVNTEAFF. CDR3 coding DNA: TGTGCCAGCAGTTCTAACGTGAACACTGAAGCTTTCTTT. The chain combines TRBV27 with TRBJ1-1; D is unclear. Looked up from germline, CDR1 is MNHEY and CDR2 is SMNVEV (reference sequence). The germline V and J ends were trimmed by 4 bases and 0 bases, with 6 bases remaining between them. This CDR3 has 13 residues.

This clone was seen more than once but under ten times. This sequence joins TRBV10-3 and TRBJ2-5, with D perhaps matching TRBD2 (5 bases). V shed 0 bases and J shed 5 bases, with 7 bases lying between them. Germline V gene sequence: CDR1 ENHRY, CDR2 SYGVKD. CDR3 length equals 13 residues. CDR3 sequence reads: CAISESGGETQYF. CDR3 bases: TGTGCCATCAGTGAGTCGGGCGGGGAGACCCAGTACTTC.

V is TRBV29-1 and J is TRBJ2-2; 7 bases fit TRBD1. Germline CDR1 SQVTM, CDR2 ANQGSEA. This CDR3 spans 14 amino acids. V was pared by 5 bases and J by 4 bases, with 7 bases of the junction left unmatched. CDR3 residues: CSVTGASSTGELFF. The DNA for the CDR3 is TGCAGCGTTACAGGGGCCTCAAGCACCGGGGAGCTGTTTTTT.

This rearrangement joins TRBV29-1 to TRBJ2-7; 11 nucleotides agree with TRBD2. V lost 4 bases, J lost 5 bases, and 10 bases stayed unmatched. Germline V gene lookup returns CDR1 SQVTM and CDR2 ANQGSEA. The CDR3 has 15 residues. The CDR3 DNA reads as TGCAGCGTTGTAGTAGCGGGAGGGCCCGGGGACGAGCAGTACTTC. Translated: CSVVVAGGPGDEQYF.

Note on this clone: One end of the junction is discordant with germline, which a read error may explain. The rearrangement uses TRBV7-9 and TRBJ1-5; 7 bases map to TRBD1. The germline gives CDR1 SEHNR, CDR2 FQNEAQ (reference sequence). The CDR3 has 16 amino acids. CDR3 protein: CSSSHYSRGYSQPQHF. CDR3 sequence (DNA): TGTTCCAGCAGTCATTATTCCAGGGGGTATAGTCAGCCCCAGCATTTT.

This sequence joins TRBV5-1 and TRBJ2-2, with TRBD1 matching 11 bases. CDR1 SGHRS and CDR2 YFSETQ come from the germline V gene. The CDR3 has 16 amino acids. The J segment lost 4 bases and the V segment lost 4 bases, leaving 6 bases of the junction unmatched. The CDR3, as DNA: TGCGCCAGCAGCCCCTGGGACAGGGGGGTCACCGGGGAGCTGTTTTTT. It translates to CASSPWDRGVTGELFF. Combining the CDR3 with reference TRBV5-1 and TRBJ2-2 gives the whole variable domain KAGVTQTPRYLIKTRGQQVTLSCSPISGHRSVSWYQQTPGQGLQFLFEYFSETQRNKGNFPGRFSGRQFSNSRSEMNVSTLELGDSALYLCASSPWDRGVTGELFFGEGSRLTVL.

This chain joins TRBV7-9 and TRBJ2-1; 7 nucleotides line up with TRBD1. Germline V CDR1 and CDR2: SEHNR, FQNEAQ (reference sequence). This CDR3 is 15 amino acids long. V gave up 4 bases and J gave up 4 bases; unmatched junction bases: 7. CDR3 DNA: TGTGCCAGCAGCTCCCGACAGGGAGCATACAATGAGCAGTTCTTC. It specifies CASSSRQGAYNEQFF.

This clone has a handful of counts. The chain combines TRBV9 with TRBJ2-1; 11 bases are a match to TRBD2. Germline values: CDR1 SGDLS, CDR2 YYNGEE. This CDR3 is built from 15 residues. V lost 2 bases and J lost 4; bases outside the gene matches: 2. CDR3 sequence: CASSVGTSGYNEQFF. CDR3 DNA sequence: TGTGCCAGCAGCGTGGGGACTAGCGGATACAATGAGCAGTTCTTC.

V usage is TRBV28 and J usage is TRBJ1-5; tentative D call: TRBD1 (6 bases). Germline V gives CDR1 MDHEN, CDR2 SYDVKM. Trimming removed 5 bases at V and 7 bases at J, with 21 bases between. This CDR3 has 16 residues. In DNA form, the CDR3 reads TGTGCCAGCAGTAACTTAGGGGGGGTTTCCTACCAGCCCCAGCATTTT. Amino acid sequence: CASSNLGGVSYQPQHF.

The CDR3 DNA is TGCGCCAGCAGCCAAGGGGTAGCGTGGAATGAGCAGTTCTTC. Its protein product is CASSQGVAWNEQFF. The chain couples TRBV4-1 to TRBJ2-1; D possibly corresponds to TRBD2 (5 bases). Deletions cut 1 base from V and 7 bases from J, with 11 bases between. In germline, CDR1 is MGHRA, CDR2 YSYEKL. This CDR3 spans 14 amino acids.

The rearrangement joins TRBV21-1 to TRBJ2-2; TRBD2, the table's D call, was not compared with the DNA. TRBV21-1 has pseudogene status. The CDR3 spans 16 residues. CDR3: CASSKSPGRYTGELFF. The DNA for the CDR3 is TGTGCCAGCAGCAAATCACCCGGGAGGTACACCGGGGAGCTGTTTTTT.

This chain uses TRBV4-2 with TRBJ2-5; 16 bases agree with TRBD2. Losses at the gene ends were 4 bases for V and 4 bases for J; bases not matched to a gene: 9. CDR3 size: 18 residues. Germline CDR1 and CDR2: LGHNA and YNFKEQ. The CDR3 nucleotides are TGTGCCAGCAGCCTGACGGGACTAGCGGGAGGGGTGGGAGAGACCCAGTACTTC. This gives the protein CASSLTGLAGGVGETQYF.

This clone was observed a single time. The J gene is TRBJ2-7, the V gene TRBV19; TRBD1 matches at 7 bases. With 7 bases clipped from V and 6 bases from J, the junction kept 9 bases outside the gene matches. The germline V gene encodes CDR1 LNHDA and CDR2 SQIVND (reference sequence). CDR3 size: 13 residues. The CDR3 nucleotides are TGTGCCAGTACCTCGAGGGCAGGGGGCGAGCAGTACTTC. Its translation is CASTSRAGGEQYF.

V is TRBV13 and J is TRBJ1-2; D is unclear. Trimming left V 0 bases short and J 4 bases short, with 6 bases between. Germline V gives CDR1 PRHDT, CDR2 FYEKMQ (reference sequence). The CDR3 runs 13 residues. The CDR3 nucleotides read TGTGCCAGCAGCTTAGGCCGCGGCTATGGCTACACCTTC. Residues: CASSLGRGYGYTF.

The rearrangement links TRBV28 to TRBJ1-4; a weak D match, TRBD1 (5 bases). Germline values: CDR1 MDHEN, CDR2 SYDVKM. This CDR3 contains 15 residues. Trimming shortened V by 6 bases and J by 5 bases, and 16 bases separated the two germline ends. CDR3 in DNA: TGTGCCAGCAGCCCCGGGGGTCTCTTGAATGAAAAACTGTTTTTT. Protein: CASSPGGLLNEKLFF.

CDR3 amino acids: CASSLSSTDTQYF. The CDR3 DNA reads as TGTGCCAGCAGCTTGTCTAGCACAGATACGCAGTATTTT. V and J are TRBV13 and TRBJ2-3, with no clear D. The V end lost 3 bases, the J end lost 0 bases, and 4 bases lay between the germline ends. Germline CDR1 PRHDT, CDR2 FYEKMQ (reference sequence). The CDR3 spans 13 residues.

Details on this clone: Sequence at one end of the junction differs from germline and may be a read error. The chain employs TRBV7-9 and TRBJ2-1; TRBD2 is a possible D gene (5 bases). Germline V gene lookup returns CDR1 SEHNR and CDR2 FQNEAQ (reference sequence). The CDR3 loop spans 13 amino acids. The CDR3: CSSSLDGGDEQFF. CDR3 nucleotides: TGTTCCAGCAGCTTAGATGGAGGCGATGAGCAGTTCTTC.

This sequence joins TRBV2 and TRBJ1-5; D is ambiguous. The CDR3 covers 15 residues. In germline, CDR1 is SNHLY, CDR2 FYNNEI. The ends were cut back, 4 bases at V and 1 base at J, with 11 bases in the middle. The CDR3 is CASSAGSASNQPQHF. CDR3 coding DNA: TGTGCCAGCAGTGCGGGGAGTGCCAGCAATCAGCCCCAGCATTTT.

This rearrangement joins TRBV7-8 to TRBJ2-2; no clear D gene. Trimming removed 5 bases from V and 6 bases from J, with 13 bases in between. CDR1 is SGHVS and CDR2 is FQNEAQ in the germline V gene. This CDR3 is built from 14 residues. The CDR3 DNA is TGTGCCAGCAGCCCGACCCCTCAGGCCGGGGAGCTGTTTTTT. It specifies CASSPTPQAGELFF.

The chain carries TRBV6-4 and TRBJ2-7; weak D call: TRBD1 (6 bases). The CDR3 totals 14 residues. The germline CDR1 and CDR2 sequences are MRHNA and SNTAGT. The ends were cut back, 4 bases at V and 6 bases at J, with 16 bases in the middle. CDR3 amino acids: CASSAGALLLEQYF. CDR3 coding DNA: TGTGCCAGCAGTGCAGGGGCCCTCCTACTCGAGCAGTACTTC.

The V and J genes are TRBV4-1 and TRBJ1-1; D may be TRBD1 (5 bases). There are 13 residues in the CDR3. The germline CDR1 and CDR2 sequences are MGHRA and YSYEKL. V lost 6 bases, J lost 5 bases, and 13 bases lay in between. This CDR3 reads CASSQRGGTEAFF. DNA of the CDR3: TGCGCCAGCAGTCAGAGGGGAGGGACTGAAGCTTTCTTT.